One T cell receptor (beta chain) is described in this entry. The record originates from a study of blood T cell repertoires in COVID-19. The CDR3 has 15 amino acids. Trimming shortened V by 4 bases and J by 4 bases, and 15 bases separated the two germline ends. Germline loops: CDR1 SGDLS, CDR2 YYNGEE. Profiling relied on immunoSEQ multiplex PCR, and the TCRdb table lists in-frame clones only, not all of them. This table holds roughly 290,000 clones, approximately 87% found once. V and J are TRBV9 and TRBJ2-1, with TRBD1 as a possible D gene (5 bases). This sequence was found in a woman aged 50 to 60 who had recovered from COVID-19. The specimen sequenced was peripheral blood. CDR3 loop: CASSTRGSEYNEQFF. CDR3 DNA sequence: TGTGCCAGCAGCACAAGGGGCTCAGAGTACAATGAGCAGTTCTTC.